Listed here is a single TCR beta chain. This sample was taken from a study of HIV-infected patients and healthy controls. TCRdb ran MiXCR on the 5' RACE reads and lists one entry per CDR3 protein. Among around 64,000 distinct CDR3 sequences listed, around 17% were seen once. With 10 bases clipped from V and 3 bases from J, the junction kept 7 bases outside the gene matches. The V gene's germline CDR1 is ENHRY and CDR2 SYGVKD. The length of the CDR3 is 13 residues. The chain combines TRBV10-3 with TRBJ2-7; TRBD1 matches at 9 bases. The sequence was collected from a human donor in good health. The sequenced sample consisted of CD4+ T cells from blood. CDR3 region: CATAGDRVYEQYF. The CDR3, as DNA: TGTGCCACCGCCGGGGACAGGGTCTACGAGCAGTACTTC.